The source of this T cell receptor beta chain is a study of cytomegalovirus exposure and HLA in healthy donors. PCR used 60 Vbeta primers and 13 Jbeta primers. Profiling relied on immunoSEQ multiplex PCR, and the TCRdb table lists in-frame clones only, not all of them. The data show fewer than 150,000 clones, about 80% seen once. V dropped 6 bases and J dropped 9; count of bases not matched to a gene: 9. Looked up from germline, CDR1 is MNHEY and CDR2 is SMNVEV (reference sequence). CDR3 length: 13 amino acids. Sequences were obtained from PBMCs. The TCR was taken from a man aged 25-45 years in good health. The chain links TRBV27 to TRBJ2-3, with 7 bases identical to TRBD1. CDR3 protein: CASSPGQAWTQYF. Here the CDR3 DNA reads TGTGCCAGCAGCCCTGGACAGGCATGGACGCAGTATTTT.